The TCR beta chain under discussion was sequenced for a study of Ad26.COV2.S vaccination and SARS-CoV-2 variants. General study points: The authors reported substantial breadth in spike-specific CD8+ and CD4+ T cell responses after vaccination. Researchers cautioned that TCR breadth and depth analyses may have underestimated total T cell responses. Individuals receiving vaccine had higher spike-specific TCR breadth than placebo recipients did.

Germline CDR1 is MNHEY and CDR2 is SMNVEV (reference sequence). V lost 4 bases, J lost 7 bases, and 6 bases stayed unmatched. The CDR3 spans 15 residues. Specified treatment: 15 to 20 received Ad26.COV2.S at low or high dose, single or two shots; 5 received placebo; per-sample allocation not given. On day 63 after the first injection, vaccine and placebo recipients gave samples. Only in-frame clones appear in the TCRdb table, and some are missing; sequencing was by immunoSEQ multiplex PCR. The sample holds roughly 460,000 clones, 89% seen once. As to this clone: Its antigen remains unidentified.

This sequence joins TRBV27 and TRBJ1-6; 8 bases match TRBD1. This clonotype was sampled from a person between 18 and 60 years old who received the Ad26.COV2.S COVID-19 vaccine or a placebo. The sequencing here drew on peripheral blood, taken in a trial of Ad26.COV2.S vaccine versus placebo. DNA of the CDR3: TGTGCCAGCAGTTACATTGGACAGGGAAATTCACCCCTCCACTTT. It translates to CASSYIGQGNSPLHF.